The table lists the clone carrying this T cell receptor beta chain with a few counts. The target antigen is unknown. The entry originates in a study of post-analysis software for immune sequencing data. Background on the study: The disease courses spanned relapsing-remitting, secondary progressive and progressive-relapsing forms of multiple sclerosis.

Germline values: CDR1 SNHLY, CDR2 FYNNEI. The CDR3 spans 17 residues. V lost 6 bases, J lost 2 bases, and 13 bases stayed unmatched. Whole-study results and caveats: About five TRBV segments, including TRBV5-6, TRBV5-1 and TRBV20-1, were more frequent in patients than controls. Under the F measure, samples that were prepared in one batch clustered strongly together.

Built from TCR beta cDNA, the libraries had unique molecular identifiers in them. Input of about 0.85 to 10 million T cells yielded hundreds of thousands of cDNA molecules. TCRdb processed the PCR reads anew with MiXCR; each CDR3 protein has one entry. The sample holds some 370,000 distinct CDR3 sequences, less than 40% seen once. The chain joins TRBV2 to TRBJ2-7, with 10 bases identical to TRBD1. The sequencing sample was made of blood. This receptor was obtained from a girl between 5 and 17 years old with multiple sclerosis. The CDR3 spells CASSLLKRTGGAYEQYF. The CDR3 region has the DNA TGTGCCAGCAGCTTGCTAAAGAGGACAGGGGGGGCCTACGAGCAGTACTTC.